The clone carrying this T cell receptor beta chain was seen once. Its antigen is unknown. At one end the junction does not follow the germline gene, possibly because of a read error. CDR3 length: 14 residues. Germline CDR1 is MNHNY and CDR2 is SVGAGI (reference sequence). This sample was included in a study of human T cells and chemical hapten exposure. At the level of the study: Alopecia areata, totalis or universalis affected patients, mainly female. Study-level results: It should be noted that donors had alopecia, so their immune response may differ from healthy people's.

Each CDR3 protein gets one entry after TCRdb re-called the RACE reads with MiXCR. The table includes about 190,000 distinct CDR3 sequences, under 30% detected once. As for time point: patch test 3, about 24 weeks after DPC sensitization. The treatment: therapeutic diphenylcyclopropenone sensitization with weekly scalp DPC. The sample in question was whole blood, obtained in connection with sensitization to the hapten diphenylcyclopropenone (DPC). The clonotype was recovered from a woman aged 40-49 years with alopecia areata. Some clones in this sample may be carry-over from other donors' samples. This chain connects TRBV6-6 to TRBJ2-1; 9 positions agree with TRBD1. CDR3 coding DNA: TGTGCCAGCAGACTCCGGGACAGGGTGCGAGAGCTGTTCTTC. The encoded protein is CASRLRDRVRELFF.